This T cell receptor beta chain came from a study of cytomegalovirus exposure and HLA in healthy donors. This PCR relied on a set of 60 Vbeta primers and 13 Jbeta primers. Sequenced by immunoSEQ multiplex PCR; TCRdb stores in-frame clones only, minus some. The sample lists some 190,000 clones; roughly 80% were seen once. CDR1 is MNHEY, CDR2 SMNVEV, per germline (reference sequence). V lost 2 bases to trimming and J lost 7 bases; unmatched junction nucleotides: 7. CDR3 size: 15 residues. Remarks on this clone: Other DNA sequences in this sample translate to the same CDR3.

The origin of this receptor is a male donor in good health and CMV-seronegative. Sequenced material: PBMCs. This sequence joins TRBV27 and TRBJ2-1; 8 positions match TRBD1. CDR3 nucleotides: TGTGCCAGCAGTTTACCCGGACAGGGACGGAATGAGCAGTTCTTC. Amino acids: CASSLPGQGRNEQFF.